This T cell receptor (beta chain) was profiled in a study of T-cell memory formation after mild COVID-19. As for the study in general: In these data, TCR clusters were largely donor specific. Study-level points and caveats: Clones shrinking from day 15 to 85 showed even CD4/CD8 mixes; later expanders tilted CD4+. Cross-reactive memory seemingly joined, as some responding clones were found in pre-infection memory.

TCRdb analysed the 5' RACE reads with MiXCR anew, one entry per CDR3 protein. The table lists about 400,000 distinct CDR3 sequences, roughly a quarter of them singletons. Trimming removed 7 bases from V and 0 bases from J, with 8 bases in between. The CDR3 loop spans 13 amino acids. Germline CDR1 and CDR2: SGHAT and FQNNGV. This clonotype occurred a few times. Its antigen is still unknown. The source is an adult woman who had mild COVID-19 (a few samples of this study predate the infection). Cell type and time point are not known. The gene calls are TRBV11-2 and TRBJ2-3; D call uncertain. The source material was PBMCs or a T cell subset sorted from them (not recorded which). CDR3 DNA sequence: TGTGCCAGCACCCCGCTAAGCACAGATACGCAGTATTTT. Its translation is CASTPLSTDTQYF.